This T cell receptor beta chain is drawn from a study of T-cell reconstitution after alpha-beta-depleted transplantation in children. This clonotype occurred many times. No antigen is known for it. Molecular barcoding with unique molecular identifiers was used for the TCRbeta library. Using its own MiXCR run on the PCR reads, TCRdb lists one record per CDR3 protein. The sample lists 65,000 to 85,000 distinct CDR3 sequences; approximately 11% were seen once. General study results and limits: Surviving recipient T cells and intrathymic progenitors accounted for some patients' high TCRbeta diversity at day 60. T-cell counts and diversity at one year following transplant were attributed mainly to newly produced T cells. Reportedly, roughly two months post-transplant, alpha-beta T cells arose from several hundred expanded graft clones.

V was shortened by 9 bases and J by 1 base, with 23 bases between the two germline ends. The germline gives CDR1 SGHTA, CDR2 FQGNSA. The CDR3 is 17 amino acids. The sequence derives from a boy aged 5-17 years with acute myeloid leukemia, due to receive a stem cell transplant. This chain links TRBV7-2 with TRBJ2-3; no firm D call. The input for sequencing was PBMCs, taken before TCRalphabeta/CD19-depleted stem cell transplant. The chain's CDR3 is CASNHGTGLSGTDTQYF. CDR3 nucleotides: TGTGCCAGTAACCACGGTACCGGCTTAAGCGGCACAGATACGCAGTATTTT. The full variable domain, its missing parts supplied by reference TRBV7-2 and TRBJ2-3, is GAGVSQSPSNKVTEKGKDVELRCDPISGHTALYWYRQSLGQGLEFLIYFQGNSAPDKSGLPSDRFSAERTGGSVSTLTIQRTQQEDSAVYLCASNHGTGLSGTDTQYFGPGTRLTVL.